Listed below are T cell receptor beta chains from one sample, sequenced in a study of blood T cell repertoires in COVID-19. The method was immunoSEQ multiplex PCR; TCRdb's version includes in-frame clones alone and lacks a portion of them. The sample comprises some 54,000 clones, 75% to 95% of which are singletons, and approximately 2.3% rests with the top ten. The sample comprised peripheral blood. The receptors shown here come from a man aged 60-69 years with acute or convalescent COVID-19. CDR3s include the opening cysteine and the closing phenylalanine or tryptophan. The order of the fields is J gene, D gene, V gene, clone size, CDR3 DNA, CDR3 protein. A D gene is named only where the DNA matches it firmly. Size tells how often a clone was seen (once, few, many) or the class of an expanded clone, and some rows leave it out.

>TRBJ1-5|TRBD1|TRBV6-2/TRBV6-3|.
TGTGCCAGCAGCCGACAGGGAGGAGGCAATCAGCCCCAGCATTTT
CASSRQGGGNQPQHF
>TRBJ2-3|TRBD2|TRBV7-9|.
TGTGCCAGCATAGGGCTAGCGGGAGATACGCAGTATTTT
CASIGLAGDTQYF
>TRBJ2-2|TRBD2|TRBV4-3|.
TGCGCCAGCAGCCAGCTAGCGGGAGGTTCGGGGGAGCTGTTTTTT
CASSQLAGGSGELFF
>TRBJ2-1|TRBD2|TRBV9|.
TGTGCCAGCAGCTCCAGGGGGTTCAGACTAGCGGGCTCCTACAATGAGCAGTTCTTC
CASSSRGFRLAGSYNEQFF
>TRBJ1-1|.|TRBV7-3|.
TGTGCCAGCAGCTTAATGGGCGGGAGGAACACTGAAGCTTTCTTT
CASSLMGGRNTEAFF
>TRBJ2-1|TRBD2|TRBV11-3|.
TGTGCCAGCAGCTCTCCTCGACTAGCGGGAGGGAACAATGAGCAGTTCTTC
CASSSPRLAGGNNEQFF
>TRBJ2-5|.|TRBV5-8|.
TGTGCCAGCAGCTTGGCCGGGGGAGAGACCCAGTACTTC
CASSLAGGETQYF
>TRBJ1-5|TRBD1|TRBV19|.
TGTGCCAGTAGTAGGACCCGGGACAGGGGGAATCAGCCCCAGCATTTT
CASSRTRDRGNQPQHF
>TRBJ1-1|TRBD1|TRBV24-1|.
TGTGCCACCAGTCGGGGACAGGGGGAGACTGAAGCTTTCTTT
CATSRGQGETEAFF
>TRBJ1-1|.|TRBV5-1|.
TGCGCCAGCAGCTCGGGACAACCGAACACTGAAGCTTTCTTT
CASSSGQPNTEAFF
>TRBJ1-6|TRBD1|TRBV7-8|.
TGTGCCAGCAGCTTTGAGACAGGGGATAATTCACCCCTCCACTTT
CASSFETGDNSPLHF
>TRBJ1-3|TRBD1|TRBV4-1|few
TGCGCCAGCAGCCTCAGGACAGGCAACTCTGGAAACACCATATATTTT
CASSLRTGNSGNTIYF
>TRBJ1-5|.|TRBV7-6|.
TGTGCCAGCAGCAAACAGGAAAATAGCAATCAGCCCCAGCATTTT
CASSKQENSNQPQHF
>TRBJ1-1|.|TRBV4-1|.
TGCGCCAGCAGCCAAGATCGGGGAACAGGTCAGGGGACTGAAGCTTTCTTT
CASSQDRGTGQGTEAFF
>TRBJ1-5|.|TRBV6-5|.
TGTGCCAGCATCCAGGGTCCTGTTTGGGATCAGCCCCAGCATTTT
CASIQGPVWDQPQHF
>TRBJ1-4|.|TRBV28|.
TGTGCGGGCGCGAAGGGGCCCAAACTGTTTTTT
CAGAKGPKLFF
>TRBJ2-5|.|TRBV14|.
TGTGCCAGCAGCCAAGATCTCGTCAGCGGAGGGGAGACCCAGTACTTC
CASSQDLVSGGETQYF
>TRBJ1-1|TRBD1|TRBV29-1|.
TGCAGCGTCGTCAGGGGGACAGGTGTTACTGAAGCTTTCTTT
CSVVRGTGVTEAFF
>TRBJ1-4|.|TRBV30|.
TGTGCCCTGCCGGACAGTGCAACTAATGAAAAACTGTTTTTT
CALPDSATNEKLFF
>TRBJ1-5|.|TRBV4-2|once
TGTGCCAGCAGCCAAGAAAAAGGGGATCAGCCCCAGCATTTT
CASSQEKGDQPQHF
>TRBJ1-1|TRBD1|TRBV28|once
TGTGCCAGCAGTTCAACTCGGACAGGGGGGTTCACTGAAGCTTTCTTT
CASSSTRTGGFTEAFF
>TRBJ2-7|TRBD1|TRBV7-9|.
TGTGCCAGCAGTCCTAGACAGGGCGTCGAGCAGTACTTC
CASSPRQGVEQYF
>TRBJ2-7|TRBD2|TRBV6-2/TRBV6-3|.
TGTGCCAGCAGTCTCGTTGGGGGGGCCTACGAGCAGTACTTC
CASSLVGGAYEQYF
>TRBJ1-1|TRBD1|TRBV4-3|.
TGCGCCAGCGGGAGGGGGACAGGGGGTAACATGAACACTGAAGCTTTCTTT
CASGRGTGGNMNTEAFF
>TRBJ2-2|TRBD1|TRBV19|.
TGTGCCAGTCGGACAGGGGGAAACACCGGGGAGCTGTTTTTT
CASRTGGNTGELFF
>TRBJ1-4|.|TRBV7-2|.
TGTGCCAGCAGAAGGGAGAATGAAAAACTGTTTTTT
CASRRENEKLFF
>TRBJ2-4|TRBD1|TRBV2|few
TGTGCCAGCAGTCCCGGGACAGGGTTCGGAAACATTCAGTACTTC
CASSPGTGFGNIQYF
>TRBJ2-1|.|TRBV7-3|few
TGTGCCAGCAGCCCCCGAGGGGGAGCAGGACTTACCTACAATGAGCAGTTCTTC
CASSPRGGAGLTYNEQFF
>TRBJ2-7|.|TRBV28|.
TGTGCCAGCAGTCGCCCAGACTCCCACGAGCAGTACTTC
CASSRPDSHEQYF
>TRBJ1-1|TRBD1|TRBV9|.
TGTGCCAGCAGCGTAGGACAGGGGGGGTACACTGAAGCTTTCTTT
CASSVGQGGYTEAFF
>TRBJ1-2|.|TRBV19|.
TGTGCCAGTAGTACACACGCAAGTGGAGATGGCTACACCTTC
CASSTHASGDGYTF
>TRBJ1-1|.|TRBV7-2|.
TGTGCCAGCAGCTCTACGCCGGGGGACACTGAAGCTTTCTTT
CASSSTPGDTEAFF
>TRBJ2-3|.|TRBV11-3|.
TGTGCCAGCAGCCCGAGGGCAGGGGACCTTGATACGCAGTATTTT
CASSPRAGDLDTQYF
>TRBJ2-1|TRBD2|TRBV7-9|.
TGTGCCAGCAGCTTTTTAGTAGCGGGAGGGCACTACAATGAGCAGTTCTTC
CASSFLVAGGHYNEQFF
>TRBJ1-3|TRBD1|TRBV9|.
TGTGCCAGCAGCGTAGTGCCAGGGGGCCTCTCTGGAAACACCATATATTTT
CASSVVPGGLSGNTIYF
>TRBJ1-1|.|TRBV12-3/TRBV12-4|.
TGTGCCAGCAGTCTTAATGGCGGGAAAGCTTTCTTT
CASSLNGGKAFF